This TCR beta chain appears in the sequencing data of a study of response to subunit inactivated influenza vaccine. TCRdb analysed the RT-PCR reads with MiXCR anew, one entry per CDR3 protein. The data hold about 540,000 distinct CDR3 sequences, with 20% to 25% observed a single time. The germline V and J ends were trimmed by 0 bases and 5 bases, with 10 bases remaining between them. Germline V CDR1 and CDR2: LGHDT, YNNKEL (reference sequence). The CDR3 has 14 amino acids. The same data also contributed to another study, on T cells expressing NK-cell markers. That source notes: TCR beta libraries carry UMIs added by 5'RACE template switching. In the group of eight sequenced donors, seven were HCMV-seropositive and one was seronegative. Sorting was restricted to alpha-beta TCR T cells by an anti-gamma-delta TCR antibody in several experiments. CD8+ T cells in roughly six donors included dominant NKG2C+ clonotypes at 1.0-7.0%.

The origin of this receptor is a man aged 50-60 years who received an inactivated influenza vaccine. The V and J genes are TRBV3-1 and TRBJ2-5; unclear D gene. The specimen comprised CD4+ T cells sorted from PBMCs, sampled about 13 days after vaccination. The CDR3 here is CASSQDSKRETQYF. The CDR3 DNA is TGTGCCAGCAGCCAAGATTCCAAGAGGGAGACCCAGTACTTC.